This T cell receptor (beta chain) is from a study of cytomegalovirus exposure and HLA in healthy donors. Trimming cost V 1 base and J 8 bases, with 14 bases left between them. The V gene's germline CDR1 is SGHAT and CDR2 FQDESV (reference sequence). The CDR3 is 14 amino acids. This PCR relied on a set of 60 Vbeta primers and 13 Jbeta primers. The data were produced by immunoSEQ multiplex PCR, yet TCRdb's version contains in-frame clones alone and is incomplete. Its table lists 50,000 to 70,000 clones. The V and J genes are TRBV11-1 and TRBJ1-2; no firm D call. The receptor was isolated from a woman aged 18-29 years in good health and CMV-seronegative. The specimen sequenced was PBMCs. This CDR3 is CASSLDFRGGGYTF. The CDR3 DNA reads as TGTGCCAGCAGCTTAGATTTTCGGGGTGGCGGCTACACCTTC.